The subject of this entry is one T cell receptor (beta chain). The antigen is undetermined. The source of the sample is a study of T cells in localized non-small cell lung cancer. Study-level findings and limits: In the blood, greater T cell density corresponded to longer overall survival. The study found T cell clonality highest in uninvolved adjacent lung, above tumor. The tumor had only one region sequenced, so heterogeneity remains possible. In adjacent lung, a median roughly 60 of the top 100 tumor clones were found.

Looked up from germline, CDR1 is GTSNPN and CDR2 is SVGIG (reference sequence). V gave up 1 base and J gave up 7 bases, with 10 bases separating them. CDR3 length: 12 amino acids. Method: immunoSEQ multiplex PCR; TCRdb's copy keeps in-frame clones and lacks some. The table records approximately 20,000 clones, roughly 83% of them present only once. The sequenced sample was peripheral blood, obtained before any cancer treatment. The sequence came from a man aged 35-69 years with stage I lung adenocarcinoma. The rearrangement joins TRBV30 to TRBJ1-2; a possible D gene is TRBD1 (5 bases). The CDR3 sequence: CAWSAGIGGYTF. CDR3 DNA: TGTGCCTGGAGTGCAGGGATTGGTGGCTACACCTTC.